This entry lists 3 T cell receptor beta chains sequenced from one sample in a study of blood T cell repertoires in COVID-19. Some clones are missing from TCRdb's copy, which holds only in-frame ones; the method was immunoSEQ multiplex PCR. Altogether hundreds of thousands of clones are present, about 83% being singletons, with the ten largest covering less than 8%. Sequenced input: peripheral blood. These receptors were collected from a woman aged 45-60 years with acute or convalescent COVID-19.

J is TRBJ2-1 and V is TRBV5-1, with TRBD2 matching 10 bases. This CDR3 region has 16 residues. Germline lookup yields CDR1 SGHRS and CDR2 YFSETQ. V was pared by 0 bases and J by 7 bases, with 7 bases of the junction left unmatched. The CDR3 loop reads CASSLVSASGSNEQFF. CDR3 bases: TGCGCCAGCAGCTTGGTCTCGGCTAGCGGGAGTAATGAGCAGTTCTTC.

This chain uses TRBV10-2 with TRBJ2-7; 7 positions match TRBD1. CDR3 length equals 13 residues. Germline V gene data show CDR1 as WSHSY and CDR2 as SAAADI. The V segment lost 8 bases and the J segment 0 bases; nucleotides outside the gene matches: 4. The CDR3 loop reads CASCGQVSYEQYF. Written as DNA, the CDR3 is TGCGCCAGCTGCGGACAGGTCTCCTACGAGCAGTACTTC.

This sequence joins TRBV10-3 and TRBJ1-1; 9 bases align to TRBD1. The germline CDR1 and CDR2 sequences are ENHRY and SYGVKD. V lost 4 bases to trimming and J lost 0 bases; unmatched junction nucleotides: 3. The CDR3 spans 15 residues. The chain's CDR3 is CAISGHRGLNTEAFF. The CDR3 DNA sequence: TGTGCCATCAGTGGCCACAGGGGGCTGAACACTGAAGCTTTCTTT.